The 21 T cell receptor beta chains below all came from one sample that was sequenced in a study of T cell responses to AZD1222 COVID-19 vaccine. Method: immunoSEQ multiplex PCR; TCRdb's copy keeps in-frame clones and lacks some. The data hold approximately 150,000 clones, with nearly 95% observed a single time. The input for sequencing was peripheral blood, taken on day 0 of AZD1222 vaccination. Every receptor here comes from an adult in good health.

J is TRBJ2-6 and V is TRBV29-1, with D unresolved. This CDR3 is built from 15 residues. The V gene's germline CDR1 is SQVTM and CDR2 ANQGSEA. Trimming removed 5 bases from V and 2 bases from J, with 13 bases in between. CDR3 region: CSVLYHRPGANVLTF. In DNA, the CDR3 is TGCAGCGTTCTTTACCATCGCCCTGGGGCCAACGTCCTGACTTTC.

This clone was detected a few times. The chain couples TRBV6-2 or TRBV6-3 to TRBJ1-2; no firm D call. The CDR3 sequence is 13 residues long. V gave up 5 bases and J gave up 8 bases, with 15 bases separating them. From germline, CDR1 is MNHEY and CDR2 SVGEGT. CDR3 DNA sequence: TGTGCCAGCAGTACCTGGTCTGTTGTCGGCTACACCTTC. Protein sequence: CASSTWSVVGYTF.

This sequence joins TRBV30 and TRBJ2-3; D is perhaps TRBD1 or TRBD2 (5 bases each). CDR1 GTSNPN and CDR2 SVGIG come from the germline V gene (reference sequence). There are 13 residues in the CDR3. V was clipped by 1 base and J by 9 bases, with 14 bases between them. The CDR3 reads CAWSGGFEGTQYF. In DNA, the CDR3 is TGTGCCTGGAGTGGAGGCTTCGAGGGGACGCAGTATTTT.

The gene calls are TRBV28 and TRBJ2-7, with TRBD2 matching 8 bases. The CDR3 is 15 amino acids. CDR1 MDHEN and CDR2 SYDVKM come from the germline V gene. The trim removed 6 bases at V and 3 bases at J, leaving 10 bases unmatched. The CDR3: CASSTAPGLGYEQYF. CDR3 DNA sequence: TGTGCCAGCAGCACAGCTCCGGGACTAGGCTACGAGCAGTACTTC.

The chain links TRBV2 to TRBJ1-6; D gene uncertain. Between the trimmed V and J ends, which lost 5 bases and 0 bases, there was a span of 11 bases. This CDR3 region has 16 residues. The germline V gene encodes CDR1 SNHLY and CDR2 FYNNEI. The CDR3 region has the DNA TGTGCCAGCAGTCTTACAGCCGACTCCTATAATTCACCCCTCCACTTT. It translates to CASSLTADSYNSPLHF. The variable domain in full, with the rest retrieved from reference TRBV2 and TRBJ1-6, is EPEVTQTPSHQVTQMGQEVILRCVPISNHLYFYWYRQILGQKVEFLVSFYNNEISEKSEIFDDQFSVERPDGSNFTLKIRSTKLEDSAMYFCASSLTADSYNSPLHFGNGTRLTVT.

The CDR3 protein is CSVEDGLTNEKLFF. The CDR3 region has the DNA TGCAGCGTTGAAGACGGGTTGACTAATGAAAAACTGTTTTTT. V and J are TRBV29-1 and TRBJ1-4, with D hard to call. V lost 0 bases, J lost 2 bases, and 7 bases lay in between. Germline lookup yields CDR1 SQVTM and CDR2 ANQGSEA. CDR3 length: 14 residues.

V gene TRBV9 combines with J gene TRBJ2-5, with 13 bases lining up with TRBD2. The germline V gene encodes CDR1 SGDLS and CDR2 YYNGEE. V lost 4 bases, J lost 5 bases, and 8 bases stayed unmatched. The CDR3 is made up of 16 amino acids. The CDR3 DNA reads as TGTGCCAGCAGCCCCGGGACTAGCGGGGTCTCGGAGACCCAGTACTTC. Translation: CASSPGTSGVSETQYF.

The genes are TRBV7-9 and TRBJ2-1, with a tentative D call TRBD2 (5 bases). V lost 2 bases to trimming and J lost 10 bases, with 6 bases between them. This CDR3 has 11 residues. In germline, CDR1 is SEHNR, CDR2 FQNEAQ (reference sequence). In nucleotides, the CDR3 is TGTGCCAGCAGCTTATGGGAGGAGCAGTTCTTC. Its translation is CASSLWEEQFF.

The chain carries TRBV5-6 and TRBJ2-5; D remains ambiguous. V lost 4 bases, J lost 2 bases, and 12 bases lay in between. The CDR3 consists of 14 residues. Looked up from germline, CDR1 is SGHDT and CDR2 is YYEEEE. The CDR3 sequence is CASSATRLQETQYF. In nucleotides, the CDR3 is TGTGCCAGCAGCGCTACGAGGCTGCAAGAGACCCAGTACTTC.

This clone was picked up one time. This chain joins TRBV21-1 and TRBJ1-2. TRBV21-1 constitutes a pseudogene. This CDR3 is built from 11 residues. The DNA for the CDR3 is TGTGCCAGCAGCCCACCGCATGGCTACACCTTC. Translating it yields CASSPPHGYTF.

The CDR3 protein is CASSVEGGRETQYF. Here the CDR3 DNA reads TGTGCCAGCAGCGTAGAGGGAGGACGAGAGACCCAGTACTTC. The chain is built from TRBV9 and TRBJ2-5; possible D gene TRBD2, 6 bases. Germline V CDR1 and CDR2: SGDLS, YYNGEE. CDR3 length: 14 amino acids. Deletions cut 0 bases from V and 4 bases from J, with 10 bases between.

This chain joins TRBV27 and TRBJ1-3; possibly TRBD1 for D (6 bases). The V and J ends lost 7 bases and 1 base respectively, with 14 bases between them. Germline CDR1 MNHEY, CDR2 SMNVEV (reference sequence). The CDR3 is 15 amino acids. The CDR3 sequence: CASMLQGRSGNTIYF. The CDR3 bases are TGTGCCAGCATGCTCCAGGGGAGATCTGGAAACACCATATATTTT.

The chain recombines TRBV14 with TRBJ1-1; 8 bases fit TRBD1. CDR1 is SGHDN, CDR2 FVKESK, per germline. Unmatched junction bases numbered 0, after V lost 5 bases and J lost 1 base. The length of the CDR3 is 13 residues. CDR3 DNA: TGTGCCAGCAGCGGACAGGGGAACACTGAAGCTTTCTTT. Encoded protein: CASSGQGNTEAFF.

The chain's CDR3 is CASRDGDVVTQYF. CDR3 nucleotides: TGTGCCAGCAGGGATGGGGACGTGGTTACGCAGTATTTT. V gene TRBV2 combines with J gene TRBJ2-3; D may be TRBD1 or TRBD2 (5 bases each). CDR3 length: 13 amino acids. V lost 6 bases and J lost 8, with 15 bases in between. Germline lookup yields CDR1 SNHLY and CDR2 FYNNEI.

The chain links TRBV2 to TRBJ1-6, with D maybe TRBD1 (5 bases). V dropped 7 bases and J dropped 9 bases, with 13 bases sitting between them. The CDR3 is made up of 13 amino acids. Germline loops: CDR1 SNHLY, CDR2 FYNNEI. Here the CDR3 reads CASTGEERSPLHF. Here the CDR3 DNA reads TGTGCCAGCACGGGGGAGGAACGTTCACCCCTCCACTTT.

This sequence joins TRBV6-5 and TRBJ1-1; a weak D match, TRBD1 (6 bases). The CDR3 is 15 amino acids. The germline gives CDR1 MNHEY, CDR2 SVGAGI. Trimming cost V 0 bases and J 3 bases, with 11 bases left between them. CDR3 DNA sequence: TGTGCCAGCAGTTACTCGCCGGGGGGCTACACTGAAGCTTTCTTT. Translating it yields CASSYSPGGYTEAFF.

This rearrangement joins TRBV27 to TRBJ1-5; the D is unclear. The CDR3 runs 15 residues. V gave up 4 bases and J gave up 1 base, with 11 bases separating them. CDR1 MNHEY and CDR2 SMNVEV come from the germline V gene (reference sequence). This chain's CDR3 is CASSSSWLSNQPQHF. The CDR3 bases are TGTGCCAGCAGTTCCTCCTGGTTAAGCAATCAGCCCCAGCATTTT.

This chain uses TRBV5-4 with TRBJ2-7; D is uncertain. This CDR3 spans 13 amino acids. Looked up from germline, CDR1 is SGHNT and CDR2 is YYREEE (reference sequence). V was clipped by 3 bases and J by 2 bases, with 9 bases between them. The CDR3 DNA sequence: TGTGCCAGCAGCTCAACAGAGACCTACGAGCAGTACTTC. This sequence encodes CASSSTETYEQYF.

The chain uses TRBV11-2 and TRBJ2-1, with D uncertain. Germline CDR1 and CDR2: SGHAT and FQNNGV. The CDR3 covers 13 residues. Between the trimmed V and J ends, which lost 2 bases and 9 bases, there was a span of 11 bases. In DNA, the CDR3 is TGTGCCAGCAGCTTAAATTTAGATCCTGAGCAGTTCTTC. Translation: CASSLNLDPEQFF.

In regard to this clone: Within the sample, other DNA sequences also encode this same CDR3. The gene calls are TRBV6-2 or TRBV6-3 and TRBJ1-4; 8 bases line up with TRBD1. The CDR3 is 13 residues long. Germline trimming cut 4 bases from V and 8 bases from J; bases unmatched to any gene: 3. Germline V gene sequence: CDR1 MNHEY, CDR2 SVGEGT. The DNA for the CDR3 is TGTGCCAGCAGTTTACAGGGGGGAGAAAAACTGTTTTTT. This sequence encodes CASSLQGGEKLFF.

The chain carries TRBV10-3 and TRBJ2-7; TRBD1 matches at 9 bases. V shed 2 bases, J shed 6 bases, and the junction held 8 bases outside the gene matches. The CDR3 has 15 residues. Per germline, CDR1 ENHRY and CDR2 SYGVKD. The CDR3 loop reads CAISETGTGFREQYF. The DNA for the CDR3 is TGTGCCATCAGTGAGACCGGGACAGGGTTTCGCGAGCAGTACTTC.